This record looks at one TCR beta chain sequence and its context. This sample is part of a study of technical replicates of blood from a few donors. The trim removed 7 bases at V and 3 bases at J, leaving 15 bases unmatched. Germline lookup yields CDR1 LNHDA and CDR2 SQIVND (reference sequence). The CDR3 loop spans 18 amino acids. Clones were sequenced by immunoSEQ multiplex PCR, and TCRdb holds only the in-frame ones, with some missing. The sample lists some 49,000 clones; about 93% were seen once. What was sequenced was PBMCs. The rearrangement links TRBV19 to TRBJ1-5; 10 positions match TRBD1. The origin of this receptor is a human donor in good health. Some clones in this sample may be carry-over from other donors' samples. CDR3 DNA: TGTGCCAGTACCCCAAGCGGTGGGACAGGGGCGATCAATCAGCCCCAGCATTTT. Amino acid sequence: CASTPSGGTGAINQPQHF. Drawing the rest from reference TRBV19 and TRBJ1-5, the complete variable domain is DGGITQSPKYLFRKEGQNVTLSCEQNLNHDAMYWYRQDPGQGLRLIYYSQIVNDFQKGDIAEGYSVSREKKESFPLTVTSAQKNPTAFYLCASTPSGGTGAINQPQHFGDGTRLSIL.